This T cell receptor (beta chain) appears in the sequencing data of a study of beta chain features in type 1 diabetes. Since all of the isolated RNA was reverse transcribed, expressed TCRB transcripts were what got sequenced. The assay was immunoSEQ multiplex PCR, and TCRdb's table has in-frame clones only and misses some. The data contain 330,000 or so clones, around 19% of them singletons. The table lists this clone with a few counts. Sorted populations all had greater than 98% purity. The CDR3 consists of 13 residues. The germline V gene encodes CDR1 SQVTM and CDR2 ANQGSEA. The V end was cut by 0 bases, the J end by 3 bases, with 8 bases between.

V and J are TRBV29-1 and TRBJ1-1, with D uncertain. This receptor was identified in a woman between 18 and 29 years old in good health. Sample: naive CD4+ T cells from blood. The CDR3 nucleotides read TGCAGCGTTGAAGAACAGCAAGACACTGAAGCTTTCTTT. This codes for CSVEEQQDTEAFF. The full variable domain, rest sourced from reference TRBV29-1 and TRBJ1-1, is SAVISQKPSRDICQRGTSLTIQCQVDSQVTMMFWYRQQPGQSLTLIATANQGSEATYESGFVIDKFPISRPNLTFSTLTVSNMSPEDSSIYLCSVEEQQDTEAFFGQGTRLTVV.